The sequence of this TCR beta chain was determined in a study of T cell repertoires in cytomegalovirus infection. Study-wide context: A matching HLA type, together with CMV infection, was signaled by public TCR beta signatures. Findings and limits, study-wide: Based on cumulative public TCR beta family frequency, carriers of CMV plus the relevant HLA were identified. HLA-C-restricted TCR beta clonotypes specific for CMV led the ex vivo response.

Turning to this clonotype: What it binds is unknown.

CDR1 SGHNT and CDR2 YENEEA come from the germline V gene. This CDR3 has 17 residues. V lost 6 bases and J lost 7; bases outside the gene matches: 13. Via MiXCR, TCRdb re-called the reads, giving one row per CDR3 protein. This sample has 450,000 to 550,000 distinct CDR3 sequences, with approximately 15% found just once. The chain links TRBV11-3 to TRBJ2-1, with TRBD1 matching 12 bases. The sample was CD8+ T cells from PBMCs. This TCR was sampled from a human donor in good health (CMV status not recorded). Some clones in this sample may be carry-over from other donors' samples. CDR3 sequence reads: CASRLCEPGQGANEQFF. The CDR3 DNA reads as TGTGCCAGCAGGTTGTGCGAACCGGGACAGGGGGCAAATGAGCAGTTCTTC.